The sequence of this T cell receptor (beta chain) was determined in a study of T cell changes during pregnancy in multiple sclerosis. The V end lost 1 base, the J end lost 4 bases, and 16 bases lay between the germline ends. This CDR3 spans 17 amino acids. In germline, CDR1 is KGHSH, CDR2 LQKENI. The repertoire was sequenced with immunoSEQ multiplex PCR; TCRdb's copy has only in-frame clones and lacks some. The sample has about 69,000 clones, 85% to 95% seen once. This sequence originates from a female donor in good health, enrolled as a control in a pregnancy study. The source material was peripheral blood, sampled in the third trimester of pregnancy. The genes are TRBV18 and TRBJ2-2; the D gene is possibly TRBD2 (5 bases). This CDR3 reads CASSPLRRIDGTGELFF. The CDR3 DNA is TGTGCCAGCTCACCACTGAGGAGGATTGACGGCACCGGGGAGCTGTTTTTT.